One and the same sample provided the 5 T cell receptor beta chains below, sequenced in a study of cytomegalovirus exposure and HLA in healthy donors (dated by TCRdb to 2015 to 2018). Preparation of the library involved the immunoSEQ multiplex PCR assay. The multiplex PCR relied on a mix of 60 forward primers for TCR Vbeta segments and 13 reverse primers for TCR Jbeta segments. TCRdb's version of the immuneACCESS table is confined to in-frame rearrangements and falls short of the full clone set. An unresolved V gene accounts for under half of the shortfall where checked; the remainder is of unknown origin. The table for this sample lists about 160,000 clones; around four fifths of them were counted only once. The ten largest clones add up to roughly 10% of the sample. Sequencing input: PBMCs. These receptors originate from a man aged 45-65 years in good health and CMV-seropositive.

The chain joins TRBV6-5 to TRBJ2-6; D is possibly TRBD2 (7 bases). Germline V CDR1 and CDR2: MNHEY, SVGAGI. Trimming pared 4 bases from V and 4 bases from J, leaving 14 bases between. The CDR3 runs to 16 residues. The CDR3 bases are TGTGCCAGCAGTTTTAGGGGGGGAGCCGGGGCCAACGTCCTGACTTTC. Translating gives CASSFRGGAGANVLTF.

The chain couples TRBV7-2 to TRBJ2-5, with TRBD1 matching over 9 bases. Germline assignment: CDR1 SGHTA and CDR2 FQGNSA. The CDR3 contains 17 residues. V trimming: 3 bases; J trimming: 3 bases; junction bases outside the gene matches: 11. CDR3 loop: CASSLAPGQGAKETQYF. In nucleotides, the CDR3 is TGTGCCAGCAGCTTGGCTCCGGGACAGGGTGCGAAAGAGACCCAGTACTTC.

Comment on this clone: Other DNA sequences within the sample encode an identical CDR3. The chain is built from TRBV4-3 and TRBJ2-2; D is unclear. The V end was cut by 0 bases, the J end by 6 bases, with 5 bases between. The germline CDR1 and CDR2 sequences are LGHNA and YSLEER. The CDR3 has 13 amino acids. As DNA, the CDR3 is TGCGCCAGCAGCCAAGAACTGGCCGGGGAGCTGTTTTTT. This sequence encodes CASSQELAGELFF.

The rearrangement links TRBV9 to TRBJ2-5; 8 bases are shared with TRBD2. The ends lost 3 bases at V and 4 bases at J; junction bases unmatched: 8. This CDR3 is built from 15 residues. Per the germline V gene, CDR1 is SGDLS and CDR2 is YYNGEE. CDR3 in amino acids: CASSGLAGSGETQYF. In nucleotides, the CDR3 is TGTGCCAGCAGCGGGCTAGCGGGTTCGGGAGAGACCCAGTACTTC.

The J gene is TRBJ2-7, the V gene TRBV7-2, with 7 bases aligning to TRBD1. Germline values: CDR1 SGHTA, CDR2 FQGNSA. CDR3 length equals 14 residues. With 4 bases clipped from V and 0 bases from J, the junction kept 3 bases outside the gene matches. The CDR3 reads CASSWDSASYEQYF. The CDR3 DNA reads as TGTGCCAGCAGCTGGGACAGCGCCTCCTACGAGCAGTACTTC.